This T cell receptor beta chain was documented in a study of OX40 agonist ivuxolimab in advanced cancers. This CDR3 has 11 amino acids. The germline V and J ends were trimmed by 2 bases and 5 bases, with 1 base remaining between them. CDR1 and CDR2 (germline): MRHNA, SNTAGT. The data were produced by immunoSEQ multiplex PCR, yet TCRdb's version contains in-frame clones alone and is incomplete. This table holds 60,000 to 70,000 clones, 87% found once. The sample here was CD4+ or CD8+ T cells sorted from blood, taken in a trial of the OX40 agonist ivuxolimab. The genes are TRBV6-4 and TRBJ2-1; no firm D call. This receptor was obtained from an adult with an advanced solid tumor such as melanoma, head and neck, liver or kidney cancer. The CDR3 DNA sequence: TGTGCCAGCAGTGACAACAATGAGCAGTTCTTC. This translates into CASSDNNEQFF.